These 23 T cell receptor beta chains came from one sample sequenced in a study of blood T cell repertoires in COVID-19. Repertoires were generated with immunoSEQ multiplex PCR, while TCRdb's copy carries only in-frame clones and drops some. The sample lists 200,000 to 250,000 clones; 85% to 90% were seen once. Sequenced input: peripheral blood. These receptors were taken from a woman aged 50 to 65 with COVID-19, enrolled during active disease.

CDR3 region: CASSGRGTVEKLFF. The CDR3 coding sequence is TGTGCCAGCAGCGGCCGAGGGACAGTTGAAAAACTGTTTTTT. The rearrangement joins TRBV21-1 to TRBJ1-4; the table's D call, TRBD1, has no DNA check behind it. TRBV21-1 has pseudogene status. The CDR3 length is 14 residues.

J is TRBJ1-2 and V is TRBV7-3; no reliable D call. Germline assignment: CDR1 SGHTA and CDR2 FQGTGA. The V gene lost 1 base and the J gene lost 6 bases, with 9 bases spanning the gap. The CDR3 contains 13 residues. CDR3 DNA: TGTGCCAGCAGCTTAATGGGGAGGGATGGCTACACCTTC. This encodes CASSLMGRDGYTF.

V and J are TRBV7-6 and TRBJ2-7; 7 bases are shared with TRBD2. This CDR3 has 16 residues. Per the germline V gene, CDR1 is SGHVS and CDR2 is FNYEAQ. V lost 1 base and J lost 0; bases outside the gene matches: 6. The CDR3 protein is CASSLVGGVSSYEQYF. CDR3 DNA sequence: TGTGCCAGCAGCTTAGTGGGGGGGGTGAGCTCCTACGAGCAGTACTTC. Looking up the rest from reference TRBV7-6 and TRBJ2-7 gives the full variable domain: GAGVSQSPRYKVTKRGQDVALRCDPISGHVSLYWYRQALGQGPEFLTYFNYEAQQDKSGLPNDRFSAERPEGSISTLTIQRTEQRDSAMYRCASSLVGGVSSYEQYFGPGTRLTVT.

The chain carries TRBV11-2 and TRBJ2-1, with TRBD2 identical over 11 bases. With 5 bases clipped from V and 7 bases from J, the junction kept 10 bases outside the gene matches. CDR1 SGHAT and CDR2 FQNNGV come from the germline V gene. The CDR3 sequence is 16 residues long. As DNA, the CDR3 is TGTGCCAGCAGCGCCTACCTAGCGGGGGGTCCAAATGAGCAGTTCTTC. Its protein product is CASSAYLAGGPNEQFF.

The V gene is TRBV29-1, the J gene TRBJ2-3, with D maybe TRBD2 (6 bases). Trimming removed 8 bases at V and 4 bases at J, with 22 bases between. In germline, CDR1 is SQVTM, CDR2 ANQGSEA. There are 15 residues in the CDR3. The CDR3 bases are TGCAGCTCGGTGGGGGGTGGAGGGCTCGCAGATACGCAGTATTTT. Translation gives CSSVGGGGLADTQYF.

The rearrangement uses TRBV24-1 and TRBJ2-2; 8 nucleotides line up with TRBD2. V was clipped by 2 bases and J by 5 bases; unmatched bases: 6. The CDR3 has 16 residues. The germline V gene encodes CDR1 KGHDR and CDR2 SFDVKD. The chain's CDR3 is CATSDSKRGRTGELFF. CDR3 nucleotides: TGTGCCACCAGTGATTCTAAGCGGGGGAGGACCGGGGAGCTGTTTTTT.

In DNA form, the CDR3 reads TGTGCCAGCAGCTTACCGACAGGGGGGTCTGAAGCTTTCTTT. Its translation is CASSLPTGGSEAFF. The J gene is TRBJ1-1, the V gene TRBV5-6, with 9 nucleotides matching TRBD1. The CDR3 covers 14 residues. Germline CDR1 SGHDT, CDR2 YYEEEE. V was pared by 2 bases and J by 6 bases, with 5 bases of the junction left unmatched. Full variable domain (outside the CDR3, taken from reference TRBV5-6 and TRBJ1-1): DAGVTQSPTHLIKTRGQQVTLRCSPKSGHDTVSWYQQALGQGPQFIFQYYEEEERQRGNFPDRFSGHQFPNYSSELNVNALLLGDSALYLCASSLPTGGSEAFFGQGTRLTVV.

The rearrangement links TRBV28 to TRBJ2-6; D is undetermined. Germline loops: CDR1 MDHEN, CDR2 SYDVKM. V was cut by 4 bases and J by 0 bases, with 19 bases left in between. CDR3 length: 19 residues. The CDR3 is CASSSYDRVPLSGANVLTF. Here the CDR3 DNA reads TGTGCCAGCAGTTCTTACGACCGGGTTCCCCTCTCTGGGGCCAACGTCCTGACTTTC.

J is TRBJ1-1 and V is TRBV7-9; D is uncertain. The CDR3 covers 14 residues. V was trimmed by 6 bases and J by 6 bases, leaving 17 bases between them. Germline CDR1 and CDR2: SEHNR and FQNEAQ (reference sequence). CDR3 protein: CASSRTGKEPEAFF. The DNA for the CDR3 is TGTGCCAGCAGTAGGACCGGGAAAGAGCCTGAAGCTTTCTTT.

The V gene is TRBV2, the J gene TRBJ1-3; TRBD1 agrees at 8 bases. V lost 6 bases and J lost 0; bases outside the gene matches: 4. The germline V gene has CDR1 SNHLY and CDR2 FYNNEI. The CDR3 has 15 amino acids. CDR3 in amino acids: CASRRTGGSGNTIYF. The CDR3 DNA reads TGTGCCAGCAGACGCACAGGGGGCTCTGGAAACACCATATATTTT.

The rearrangement uses TRBV14 and TRBJ2-1, with 8 bases matching TRBD2. CDR3 size: 14 residues. The germline V gene encodes CDR1 SGHDN and CDR2 FVKESK. J was trimmed by 7 bases and V by 4 bases; bases with no gene match: 6. In DNA form, the CDR3 reads TGTGCCAGCAGCCTGCCAGCGGGGGTGAATGAGCAGTTCTTC. Protein product: CASSLPAGVNEQFF. The full variable domain, rest sourced from reference TRBV14 and TRBJ2-1, is EAGVTQFPSHSVIEKGQTVTLRCDPISGHDNLYWYRRVMGKEIKFLLHFVKESKQDESGMPNNRFLAERTGGTYSTLKVQPAELEDSGVYFCASSLPAGVNEQFFGPGTRLTVL.

The chain uses TRBV7-6 and TRBJ1-1, with 9 positions matching TRBD1. The V gene end was trimmed by 5 bases and the J gene end by 1 base; junction bases not matched to a gene: 8. Germline V lookup: CDR1 SGHVS, CDR2 FNYEAQ. The CDR3 length is 16 residues. The CDR3 loop reads CASSPGQGYRNTEAFF. CDR3 sequence (DNA): TGTGCCAGCAGCCCTGGACAGGGGTACCGGAACACTGAAGCTTTCTTT.

The rearrangement joins TRBV14 to TRBJ2-1; 9 nucleotides agree with TRBD2. The CDR3 length is 15 residues. Trimming cost V 4 bases and J 2 bases; bases outside gene matches: 3. CDR1 and CDR2 (germline): SGHDN, FVKESK. The CDR3 DNA sequence: TGTGCCAGCAGCCCGAGCGGGGGGACCTACAATGAGCAGTTCTTC. It encodes CASSPSGGTYNEQFF.

The chain joins TRBV19 to TRBJ1-1; D unclear. This CDR3 is built from 15 residues. The V end lost 5 bases, the J end lost 3 bases, and 16 bases lay between the germline ends. Germline lookup yields CDR1 LNHDA and CDR2 SQIVND (reference sequence). CDR3 nucleotides: TGTGCCAGTAGTCCCCAGGTGAGGAGGGACACTGAAGCTTTCTTT. This sequence encodes CASSPQVRRDTEAFF.

The rearrangement joins TRBV2 to TRBJ2-3, with a tentative D call TRBD2 (5 bases). CDR1 is SNHLY and CDR2 is FYNNEI in the germline V gene. The V end was cut by 6 bases, the J end by 3 bases, with 16 bases between. There are 15 residues in the CDR3. CDR3 sequence (DNA): TGTGCCAGCAGCCGGAGGCTAGACCTAACAGATACGCAGTATTTT. This encodes CASSRRLDLTDTQYF.

The J gene is TRBJ2-7, the V gene TRBV10-3, with 8 positions matching TRBD1. There are 16 residues in the CDR3. Germline V gene sequence: CDR1 ENHRY, CDR2 SYGVKD. J gave up 4 bases and V 6 bases, and 14 bases lay outside the gene matches. Written as DNA, the CDR3 is TGTGCCATCAGCCCCAGACCGGGACAGGAGTCTTACGAGCAGTACTTC. This translates into CAISPRPGQESYEQYF.

The J gene is TRBJ2-7, the V gene TRBV15, with D tentatively TRBD2 (6 bases). Trimming took off 1 base at V and 0 bases at J, with 13 bases between the two ends. The CDR3 is made up of 16 amino acids. Germline CDR1 reads LNHNV; CDR2 reads YYDKDF (reference sequence). The CDR3 here is CATSRGGSGLSYEQYF. The CDR3 DNA reads TGTGCCACCAGCAGAGGTGGTAGCGGACTCTCCTACGAGCAGTACTTC.

The rearrangement links TRBV9 to TRBJ1-4, with D possibly TRBD1 on 6 matching bases. V was cut by 4 bases and J by 5 bases, with 21 bases left in between. CDR3 length: 17 residues. Germline V gene sequence: CDR1 SGDLS, CDR2 YYNGEE. The CDR3 DNA is TGTGCCAGCAGCTCAAGCGGGGGCGCAGGGTTAAATGAAAAACTGTTTTTT. Its translation: CASSSSGGAGLNEKLFF.

The chain carries TRBV11-2 and TRBJ1-1, with 7 bases that match TRBD1. Germline-derived CDR1 and CDR2 are SGHAT and FQNNGV. The V gene end was trimmed by 6 bases and the J gene end by 1 base; junction bases not matched to a gene: 8. This CDR3 spans 15 amino acids. Here the CDR3 reads CASRVPGQKNTEAFF. The CDR3 DNA is TGTGCCAGCAGAGTCCCGGGACAGAAGAACACTGAAGCTTTCTTT.

V gene TRBV29-1 combines with J gene TRBJ2-7; TRBD1 aligns across 8 bases. Germline V lookup: CDR1 SQVTM, CDR2 ANQGSEA. CDR3 length: 13 amino acids. Germline trimming cut 7 bases from V and 4 bases from J; bases unmatched to any gene: 9. CDR3 sequence (DNA): TGCAGCGGATCCAGGGGGCTAGCTTACGAGCAGTACTTC. As protein: CSGSRGLAYEQYF.

CDR3 amino acids: CASSLGSTGNQETQYF. CDR3 sequence (DNA): TGCGCCAGCAGCTTGGGCTCGACAGGGAACCAAGAGACCCAGTACTTC. The gene calls are TRBV5-1 and TRBJ2-5, with 7 bases matching TRBD1. The germline gives CDR1 SGHRS, CDR2 YFSETQ. The CDR3 is made up of 16 amino acids. V shed 0 bases, J shed 0 bases, and the junction held 5 bases outside the gene matches.

V gene TRBV7-2 combines with J gene TRBJ2-7; TRBD2 matches at 10 bases. This CDR3 region has 15 residues. The V and J ends lost 4 bases and 2 bases, in that order; junction bases with no gene match: 5. Germline V gives CDR1 SGHTA, CDR2 FQGNSA. As DNA, the CDR3 is TGTGCCAGCAGCTATAGCGGGGGGCACACCTACGAGCAGTACTTC. Protein product: CASSYSGGHTYEQYF.

The CDR3 coding sequence is TGCGCCAGCAGTTTCTCCGGGACTTCCTACGAGCAGTACTTC. This codes for CASSFSGTSYEQYF. The rearrangement uses TRBV5-1 and TRBJ2-7, with D possibly being TRBD2 (6 bases). The CDR3 covers 14 residues. Germline assignment: CDR1 SGHRS and CDR2 YFSETQ. The V and J ends lost 5 bases and 1 base respectively, with 13 bases between them. The variable domain in full, with the rest retrieved from reference TRBV5-1 and TRBJ2-7, is KAGVTQTPRYLIKTRGQQVTLSCSPISGHRSVSWYQQTPGQGLQFLFEYFSETQRNKGNFPGRFSGRQFSNSRSEMNVSTLELGDSALYLCASSFSGTSYEQYFGPGTRLTVT.